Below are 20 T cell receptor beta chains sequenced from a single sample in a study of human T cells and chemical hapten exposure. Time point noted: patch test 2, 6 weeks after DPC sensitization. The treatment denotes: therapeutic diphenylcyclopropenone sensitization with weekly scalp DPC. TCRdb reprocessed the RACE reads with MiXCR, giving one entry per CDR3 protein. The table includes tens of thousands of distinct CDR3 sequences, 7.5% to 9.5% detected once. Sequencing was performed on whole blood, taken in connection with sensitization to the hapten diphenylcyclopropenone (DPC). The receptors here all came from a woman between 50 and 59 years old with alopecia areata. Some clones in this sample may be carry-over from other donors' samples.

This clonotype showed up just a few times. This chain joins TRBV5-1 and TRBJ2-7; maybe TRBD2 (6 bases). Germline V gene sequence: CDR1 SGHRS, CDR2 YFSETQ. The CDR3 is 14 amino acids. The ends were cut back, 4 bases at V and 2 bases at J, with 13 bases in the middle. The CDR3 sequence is CASSLGLGTYEQYF. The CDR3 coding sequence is TGCGCCAGCAGCCTGGGACTGGGTACCTACGAGCAGTACTTC. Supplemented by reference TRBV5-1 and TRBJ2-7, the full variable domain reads KAGVTQTPRYLIKTRGQQVTLSCSPISGHRSVSWYQQTPGQGLQFLFEYFSETQRNKGNFPGRFSGRQFSNSRSEMNVSTLELGDSALYLCASSLGLGTYEQYFGPGTRLTVT.

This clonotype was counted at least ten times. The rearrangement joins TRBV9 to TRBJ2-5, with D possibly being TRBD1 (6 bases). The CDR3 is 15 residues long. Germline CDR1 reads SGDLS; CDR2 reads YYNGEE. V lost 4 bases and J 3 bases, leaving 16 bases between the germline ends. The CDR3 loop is CASSTPGGQKETQYF. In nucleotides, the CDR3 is TGTGCCAGCAGCACTCCTGGGGGACAAAAAGAGACCCAGTACTTC. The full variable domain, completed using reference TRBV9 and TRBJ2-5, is DSGVTQTPKHLITATGQRVTLRCSPRSGDLSVYWYQQSLDQGLQFLIQYYNGEERAKGNILERFSAQQFPDLHSELNLSSLELGDSALYFCASSTPGGQKETQYFGPGTRLLVL.

For the CDR3, the DNA is TGCGCCAGCAGCCGGGCCAGGCGGGACACTGAAGCTTTCTTT. Its protein is CASSRARRDTEAFF. The genes are TRBV5-1 and TRBJ1-1; D call uncertain. V lost 4 bases and J 3 bases, leaving 13 bases between the germline ends. This CDR3 contains 14 residues. Germline CDR1 and CDR2: SGHRS and YFSETQ.

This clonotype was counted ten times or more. This CDR3 is CSVTARAANTIYF. CDR3 sequence (DNA): TGCAGCGTTACGGCCAGGGCGGCAAACACCATATATTTT. The chain uses TRBV29-1 and TRBJ1-3; TRBD1 might be the D (5 bases). V lost 5 bases to trimming and J lost 6 bases, with 14 bases between them. This CDR3 contains 13 residues. CDR1 SQVTM and CDR2 ANQGSEA come from the germline V gene.

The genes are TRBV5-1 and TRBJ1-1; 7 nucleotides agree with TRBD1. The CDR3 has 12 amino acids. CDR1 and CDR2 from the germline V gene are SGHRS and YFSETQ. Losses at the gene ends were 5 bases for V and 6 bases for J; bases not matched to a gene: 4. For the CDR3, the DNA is TGCGCCAGCAGTTTGCAGGGGGCTGAAGCTTTCTTT. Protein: CASSLQGAEAFF.

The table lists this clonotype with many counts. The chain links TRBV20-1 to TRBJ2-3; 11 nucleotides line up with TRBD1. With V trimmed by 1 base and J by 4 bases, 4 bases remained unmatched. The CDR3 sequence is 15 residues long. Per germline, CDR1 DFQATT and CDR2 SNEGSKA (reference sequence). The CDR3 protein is CSARGTDRGPDTQYF. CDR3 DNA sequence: TGCAGTGCTAGAGGCACGGACAGGGGGCCAGATACGCAGTATTTT.

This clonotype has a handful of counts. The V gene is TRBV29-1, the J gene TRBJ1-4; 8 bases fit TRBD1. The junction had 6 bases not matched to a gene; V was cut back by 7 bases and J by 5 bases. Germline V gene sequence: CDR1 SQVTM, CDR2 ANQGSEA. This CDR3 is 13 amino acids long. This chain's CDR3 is CSARGQENEKLFF. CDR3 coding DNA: TGCAGCGCCAGGGGGCAAGAGAATGAAAAACTGTTTTTT.

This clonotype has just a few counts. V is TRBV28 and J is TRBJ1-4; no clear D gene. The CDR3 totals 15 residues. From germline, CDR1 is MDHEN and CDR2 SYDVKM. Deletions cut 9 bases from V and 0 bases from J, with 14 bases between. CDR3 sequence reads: CASTIVGATNEKLFF. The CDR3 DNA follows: TGTGCCAGTACGATAGTTGGGGCAACTAATGAAAAACTGTTTTTT.

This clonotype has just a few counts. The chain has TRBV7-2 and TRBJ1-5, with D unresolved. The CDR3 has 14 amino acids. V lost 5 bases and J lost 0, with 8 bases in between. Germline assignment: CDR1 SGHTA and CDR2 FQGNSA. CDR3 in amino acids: CASSERNSNQPQHF. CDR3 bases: TGTGCCAGCAGCGAAAGGAATAGCAATCAGCCCCAGCATTTT.

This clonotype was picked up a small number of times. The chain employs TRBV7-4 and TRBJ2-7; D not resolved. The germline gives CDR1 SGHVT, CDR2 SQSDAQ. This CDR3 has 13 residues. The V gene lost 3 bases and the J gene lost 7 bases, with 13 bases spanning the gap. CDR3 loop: CASSLFRVSEQYF. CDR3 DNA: TGTGCCAGCAGCTTGTTTAGGGTTAGTGAGCAGTACTTC.

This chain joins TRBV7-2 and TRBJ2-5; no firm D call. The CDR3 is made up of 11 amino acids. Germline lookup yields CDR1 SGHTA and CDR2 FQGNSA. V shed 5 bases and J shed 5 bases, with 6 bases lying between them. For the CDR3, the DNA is TGTGCCAGCAGCCACGCGGAGACCCAGTACTTC. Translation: CASSHAETQYF.

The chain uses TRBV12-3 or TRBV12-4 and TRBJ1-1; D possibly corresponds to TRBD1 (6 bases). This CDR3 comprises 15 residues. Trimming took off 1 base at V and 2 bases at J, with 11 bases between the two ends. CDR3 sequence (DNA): TGTGCCAGCAGTTTAGGAATTGGGGGCAACACTGAAGCTTTCTTT. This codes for CASSLGIGGNTEAFF.

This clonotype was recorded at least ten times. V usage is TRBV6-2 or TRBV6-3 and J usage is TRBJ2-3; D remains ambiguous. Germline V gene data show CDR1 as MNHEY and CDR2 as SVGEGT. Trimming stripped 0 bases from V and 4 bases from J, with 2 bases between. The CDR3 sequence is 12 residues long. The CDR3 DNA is TGTGCCAGCAGTTACTCGCCAGATACGCAGTATTTT. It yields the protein CASSYSPDTQYF.

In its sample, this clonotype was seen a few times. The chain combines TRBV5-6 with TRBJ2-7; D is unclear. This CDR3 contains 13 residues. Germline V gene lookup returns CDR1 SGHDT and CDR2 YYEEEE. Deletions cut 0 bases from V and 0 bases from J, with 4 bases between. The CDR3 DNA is TGTGCCAGCAGCTTGGTCAGCTCCTACGAGCAGTACTTC. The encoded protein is CASSLVSSYEQYF.

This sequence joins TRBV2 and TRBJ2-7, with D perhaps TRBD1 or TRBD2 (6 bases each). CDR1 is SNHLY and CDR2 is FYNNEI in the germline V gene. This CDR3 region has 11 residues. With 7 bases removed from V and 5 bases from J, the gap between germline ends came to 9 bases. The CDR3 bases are TGTGCCAGCAACGGGGGCCACGAGCAGTACTTC. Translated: CASNGGHEQYF.

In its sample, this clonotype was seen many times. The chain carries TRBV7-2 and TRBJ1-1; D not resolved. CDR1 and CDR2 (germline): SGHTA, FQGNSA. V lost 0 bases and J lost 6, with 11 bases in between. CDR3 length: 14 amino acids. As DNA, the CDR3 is TGTGCCAGCAGCTTAGCTTACAGAGGCTCTGAAGCTTTCTTT. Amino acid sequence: CASSLAYRGSEAFF.

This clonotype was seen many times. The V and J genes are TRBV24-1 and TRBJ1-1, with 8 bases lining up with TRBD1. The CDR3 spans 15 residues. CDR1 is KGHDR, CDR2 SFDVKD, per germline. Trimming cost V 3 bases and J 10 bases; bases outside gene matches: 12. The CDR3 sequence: CATSDPTGGGRRAFF. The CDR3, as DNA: TGTGCCACCAGTGATCCTACAGGGGGGGGAAGGAGAGCTTTCTTT.

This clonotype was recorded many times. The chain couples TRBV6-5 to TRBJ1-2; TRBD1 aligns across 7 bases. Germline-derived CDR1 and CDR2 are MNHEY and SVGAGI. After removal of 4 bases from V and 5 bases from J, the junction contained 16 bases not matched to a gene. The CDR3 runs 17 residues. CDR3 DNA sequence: TGTGCCAGCAGTTCGAAACGACAGGGAGGGATGAGGTATGGCTACACCTTC. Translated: CASSSKRQGGMRYGYTF.

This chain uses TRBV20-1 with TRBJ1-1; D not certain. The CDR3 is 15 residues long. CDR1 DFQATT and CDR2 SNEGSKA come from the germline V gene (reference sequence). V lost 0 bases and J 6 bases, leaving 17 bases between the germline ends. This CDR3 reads CSARDYKAPGSEAFF. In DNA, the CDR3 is TGCAGTGCTAGAGATTATAAGGCCCCGGGCTCTGAAGCTTTCTTT.

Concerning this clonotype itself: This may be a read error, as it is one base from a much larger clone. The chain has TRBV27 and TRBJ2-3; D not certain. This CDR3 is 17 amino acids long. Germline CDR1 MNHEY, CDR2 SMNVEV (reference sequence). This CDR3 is CASSLRGILQETDTLYF. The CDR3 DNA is TGTGCCAGCAGTTTACGTGGTATCCTGCAGGAAACAGATACGCTGTATTTT.